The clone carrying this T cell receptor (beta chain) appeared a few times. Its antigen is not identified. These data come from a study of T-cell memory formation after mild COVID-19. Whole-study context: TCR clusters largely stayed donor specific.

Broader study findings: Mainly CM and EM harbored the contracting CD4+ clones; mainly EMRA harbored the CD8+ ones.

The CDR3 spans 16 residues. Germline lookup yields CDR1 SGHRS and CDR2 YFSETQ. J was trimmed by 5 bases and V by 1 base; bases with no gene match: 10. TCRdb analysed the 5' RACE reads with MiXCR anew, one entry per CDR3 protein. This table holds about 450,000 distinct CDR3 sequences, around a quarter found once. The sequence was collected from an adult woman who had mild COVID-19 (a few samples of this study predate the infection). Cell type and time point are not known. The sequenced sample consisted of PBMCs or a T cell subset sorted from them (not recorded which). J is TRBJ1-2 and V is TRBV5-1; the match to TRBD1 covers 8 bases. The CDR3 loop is CASSLYQGAASYGYTF. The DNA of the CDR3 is TGCGCCAGCAGCTTGTATCAGGGGGCAGCCTCATATGGCTACACCTTC. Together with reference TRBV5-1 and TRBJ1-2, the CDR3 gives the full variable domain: KAGVTQTPRYLIKTRGQQVTLSCSPISGHRSVSWYQQTPGQGLQFLFEYFSETQRNKGNFPGRFSGRQFSNSRSEMNVSTLELGDSALYLCASSLYQGAASYGYTFGSGTRLTVV.